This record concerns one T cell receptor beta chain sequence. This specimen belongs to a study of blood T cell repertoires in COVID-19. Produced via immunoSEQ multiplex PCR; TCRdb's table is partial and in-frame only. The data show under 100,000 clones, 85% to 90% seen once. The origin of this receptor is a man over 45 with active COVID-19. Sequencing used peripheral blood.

CDR3 nucleotide sequence: TGTGCCAGCAGGGAGTCGGGGATGGGTTCCTACGAGCAGTACTTC. It yields the protein CASRESGMGSYEQYF. This chain connects TRBV6-5 to TRBJ2-7, with D tentatively TRBD2 (5 bases). The CDR3 contains 15 residues. Germline lookup yields CDR1 MNHEY and CDR2 SVGAGI. The V gene lost 6 bases and the J gene lost 1 base, with 16 bases spanning the gap.